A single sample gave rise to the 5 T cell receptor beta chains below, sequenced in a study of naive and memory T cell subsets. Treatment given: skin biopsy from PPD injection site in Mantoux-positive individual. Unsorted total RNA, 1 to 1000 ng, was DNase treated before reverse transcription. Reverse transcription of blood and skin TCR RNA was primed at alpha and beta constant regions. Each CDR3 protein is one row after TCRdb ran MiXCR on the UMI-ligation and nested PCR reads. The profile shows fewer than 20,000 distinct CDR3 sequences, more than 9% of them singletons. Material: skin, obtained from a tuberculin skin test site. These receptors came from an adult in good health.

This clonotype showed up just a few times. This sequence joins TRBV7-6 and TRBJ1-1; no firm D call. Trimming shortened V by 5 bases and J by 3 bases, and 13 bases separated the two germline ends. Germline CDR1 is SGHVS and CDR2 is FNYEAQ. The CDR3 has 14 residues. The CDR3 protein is CASSPRAGDTEAFF. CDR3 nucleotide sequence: TGTGCCAGCAGCCCAAGGGCCGGGGACACTGAAGCTTTCTTT.

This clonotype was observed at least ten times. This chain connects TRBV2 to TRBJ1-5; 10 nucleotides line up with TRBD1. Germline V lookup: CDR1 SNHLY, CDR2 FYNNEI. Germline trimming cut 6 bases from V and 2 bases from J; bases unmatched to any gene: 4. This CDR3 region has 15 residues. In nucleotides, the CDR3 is TGTGCCAGCAGCACCGGGACAGGGGGCAATCAGCCCCAGCATTTT. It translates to CASSTGTGGNQPQHF.

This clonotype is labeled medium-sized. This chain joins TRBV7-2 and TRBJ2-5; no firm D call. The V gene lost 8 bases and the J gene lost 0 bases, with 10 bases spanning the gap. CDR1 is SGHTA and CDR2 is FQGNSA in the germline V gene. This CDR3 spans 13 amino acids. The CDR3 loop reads CASSVRYQETQYF. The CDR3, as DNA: TGTGCCAGCTCCGTCCGGTACCAAGAGACCCAGTACTTC. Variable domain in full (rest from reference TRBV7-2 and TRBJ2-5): GAGVSQSPSNKVTEKGKDVELRCDPISGHTALYWYRQSLGQGLEFLIYFQGNSAPDKSGLPSDRFSAERTGGSVSTLTIQRTQQEDSAVYLCASSVRYQETQYFGPGTRLLVL.

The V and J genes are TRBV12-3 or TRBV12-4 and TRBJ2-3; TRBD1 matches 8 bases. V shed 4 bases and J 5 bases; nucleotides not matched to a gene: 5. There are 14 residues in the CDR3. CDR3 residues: CASSWTGWGDTQYF. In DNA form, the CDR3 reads TGTGCCAGCAGTTGGACAGGGTGGGGAGATACGCAGTATTTT.

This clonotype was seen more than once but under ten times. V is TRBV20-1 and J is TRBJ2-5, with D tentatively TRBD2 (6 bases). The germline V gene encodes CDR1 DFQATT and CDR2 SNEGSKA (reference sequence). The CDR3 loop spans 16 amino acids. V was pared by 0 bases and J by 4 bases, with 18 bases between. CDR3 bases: TGCAGTGCTAGAGATGGGGGGAGAGCCGGATTAGAGACCCAGTACTTC. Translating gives CSARDGGRAGLETQYF.